The 23 T cell receptor beta chains presented below share a single source sample, sequenced in a study of cytomegalovirus exposure and HLA in healthy donors. Primers for the PCR totalled 60 Vbeta and 13 Jbeta. Sequenced by immunoSEQ multiplex PCR; TCRdb stores in-frame clones only, minus some. The table has 130,000 or so clones, around 80% seen once; the top ten hold roughly 3.1%. The sample consisted of PBMCs. These receptors all stem from a young man in good health and CMV-seronegative.

This clone showed up just a few times. The V gene is TRBV6-5, the J gene TRBJ1-1, with D hard to call. This CDR3 spans 11 amino acids. The germline CDR1 and CDR2 sequences are MNHEY and SVGAGI. The V and J ends lost 4 bases and 7 bases respectively, with 7 bases between them. This CDR3 reads CASSSGVEAFF. DNA of the CDR3: TGTGCCAGCAGTTCGGGAGTTGAAGCTTTCTTT.

This sequence joins TRBV5-4 and TRBJ1-2; 7 positions match TRBD1. The CDR3 consists of 15 residues. The germline V gene has CDR1 SGHNT and CDR2 YYREEE (reference sequence). The junction had 11 bases not matched to a gene; V was cut back by 1 base and J by 8 bases. This chain's CDR3 is CASSLNSDRARGYTF. The CDR3, as DNA: TGTGCCAGCAGCTTGAACTCCGACAGGGCGAGAGGCTACACCTTC.

This clone appeared once. CDR3 coding DNA: TGTGCCAGCTCTCCGTCGGGGGGAAGAATGAACACTGAAGCTTTCTTT. This codes for CASSPSGGRMNTEAFF. The rearrangement uses TRBV18 and TRBJ1-1; the D gene is possibly TRBD1 (5 bases). This CDR3 is 16 amino acids long. Per the germline V gene, CDR1 is KGHSH and CDR2 is LQKENI. Trimming took 6 bases from V and 0 from J, leaving 17 bases between them.

This clone appeared a single time. The V call is TRBV13, the J call TRBJ2-7; TRBD1 agrees at 8 bases. V lost 6 bases and J lost 6; bases outside the gene matches: 10. Germline CDR1 reads PRHDT; CDR2 reads FYEKMQ (reference sequence). This CDR3 is built from 14 residues. The CDR3: CASRIQGARGEQYF. CDR3 nucleotides: TGTGCCAGCAGGATCCAGGGGGCGAGGGGCGAGCAGTACTTC.

The rearrangement joins TRBV19 to TRBJ1-5, with D maybe TRBD1 (6 bases). The CDR3 contains 13 residues. Trimming left V 4 bases short and J 5 bases short, with 9 bases between. The germline gives CDR1 LNHDA, CDR2 SQIVND (reference sequence). The CDR3 sequence: CASSTQGHQPQHF. The CDR3 nucleotides are TGTGCCAGTAGTACCCAGGGGCATCAGCCCCAGCATTTT.

In its sample, this clone was seen once. The chain recombines TRBV13 with TRBJ2-3, with 10 bases fitting TRBD1. Trimming cost V 5 bases and J 7 bases; bases outside gene matches: 12. The CDR3 has 16 residues. The germline V gene encodes CDR1 PRHDT and CDR2 FYEKMQ (reference sequence). CDR3 nucleotide sequence: TGTGCCAGCAGCGCCCAGACAGGGGGCGCCCGATATACGCAGTATTTT. Residues: CASSAQTGGARYTQYF.

The chain is built from TRBV6-5 and TRBJ1-1; 8 bases are a match to TRBD1. The germline V gene has CDR1 MNHEY and CDR2 SVGAGI. The CDR3 has 15 residues. Trimming at V came to 5 bases and at J to 1 base, leaving 6 bases not matched to a gene. This CDR3 is CASSPRQGRNTEAFF. The CDR3 region has the DNA TGTGCCAGCAGTCCAAGACAGGGGCGGAACACTGAAGCTTTCTTT.

The chain employs TRBV5-1 and TRBJ1-1, with D perhaps TRBD1 (6 bases). Trimming removed 0 bases at V and 8 bases at J, with 14 bases between. Germline V lookup: CDR1 SGHRS, CDR2 YFSETQ. This CDR3 has 14 amino acids. The CDR3 DNA sequence: TGCGCCAGCAGCTTGGCTCAGGGGAATGTAGAAGCTTTCTTT. Translation gives CASSLAQGNVEAFF. The whole variable domain, filled in from reference TRBV5-1 and TRBJ1-1, reads KAGVTQTPRYLIKTRGQQVTLSCSPISGHRSVSWYQQTPGQGLQFLFEYFSETQRNKGNFPGRFSGRQFSNSRSEMNVSTLELGDSALYLCASSLAQGNVEAFFGQGTRLTVV.

The rearrangement uses TRBV4-2 and TRBJ1-5, with a possible D match to TRBD1 (6 bases). Germline V CDR1 and CDR2: LGHNA, YNFKEQ. The CDR3 has 15 amino acids. V dropped 0 bases and J dropped 5 bases, with 11 bases sitting between them. DNA of the CDR3: TGTGCCAGCAGCCAAGAGTTGTCAGGGGATCAGCCCCAGCATTTT. This sequence encodes CASSQELSGDQPQHF.

This sequence joins TRBV4-3 and TRBJ2-5; TRBD2 aligns across 7 bases. With 4 bases clipped from V and 1 base from J, the junction kept 6 bases outside the gene matches. Germline loops: CDR1 LGHNA, CDR2 YSLEER. CDR3 size: 15 residues. The CDR3 protein is CASSLLRGVQETQYF. In DNA form, the CDR3 reads TGCGCCAGCAGCCTTCTACGGGGGGTCCAAGAGACCCAGTACTTC.

This rearrangement joins TRBV27 to TRBJ2-3, with a tentative D call TRBD2 (5 bases). CDR3 length equals 13 residues. Germline V CDR1 and CDR2: MNHEY, SMNVEV (reference sequence). V lost 6 bases and J 1 base, leaving 8 bases between the germline ends. CDR3 region: CASRPGGTDTQYF. CDR3 bases: TGTGCCAGCAGACCCGGGGGCACAGATACGCAGTATTTT.

The J gene is TRBJ2-7, the V gene TRBV6-5, with 7 positions matching TRBD1. This CDR3 spans 15 amino acids. Germline V CDR1 and CDR2: MNHEY, SVGAGI. The V and J ends lost 4 bases and 2 bases, in that order; junction bases with no gene match: 8. The CDR3 nucleotides read TGTGCCAGCAGTTCCGTGACGAGGGGGCCCTACGAGCAGTACTTC. Protein product: CASSSVTRGPYEQYF.

The V call is TRBV28, the J call TRBJ2-5; D possibly corresponds to TRBD1 (5 bases). The CDR3 spans 15 residues. CDR1 is MDHEN and CDR2 is SYDVKM in the germline V gene. Trimming stripped 5 bases from V and 5 bases from J, with 18 bases between. CDR3 DNA sequence: TGTGCCAGCAGTCCCGTTGGGGCGGTTTTGGAGACCCAGTACTTC. This translates into CASSPVGAVLETQYF.

This chain links TRBV11-2 with TRBJ2-1; the D gene is possibly TRBD1 (5 bases). Trimming took off 5 bases at V and 0 bases at J, with 14 bases between the two ends. This CDR3 region has 16 residues. Germline CDR1 is SGHAT and CDR2 is FQNNGV. The CDR3 DNA follows: TGTGCCAGCAGCCCCGGTACAGGCGGCTCCTACAATGAGCAGTTCTTC. Amino acids: CASSPGTGGSYNEQFF.

For the CDR3, the DNA is TGTGCCAGCAGTTTTTCCAGATATAATTCACCCCTCCACTTT. It encodes CASSFSRYNSPLHF. J is TRBJ1-6 and V is TRBV28; D is undetermined. The V gene's germline CDR1 is MDHEN and CDR2 SYDVKM. V shed 3 bases and J shed 4 bases, with 7 bases lying between them. CDR3 length: 14 amino acids. The entire variable domain, with the rest obtained from reference TRBV28 and TRBJ1-6, is as follows: DVKVTQSSRYLVKRTGEKVFLECVQDMDHENMFWYRQDPGLGLRLIYFSYDVKMKEKGDIPEGYSVSREKKERFSLILESASTNQTSMYLCASSFSRYNSPLHFGNGTRLTVT.

The chain uses TRBV25-1 and TRBJ1-2; TRBD1 is a possible D gene (6 bases). CDR3 length: 12 amino acids. Germline values: CDR1 MGHDK, CDR2 SYGVNS. Trimming cost V 8 bases and J 2 bases, with 9 bases left between them. The CDR3 loop reads CASHGGNYGYTF. In DNA, the CDR3 is TGTGCCAGCCATGGGGGCAACTATGGCTACACCTTC.

This chain uses TRBV18 with TRBJ2-5, with 10 bases matching TRBD1. V shed 3 bases and J 3 bases; nucleotides not matched to a gene: 1. Germline values: CDR1 KGHSH, CDR2 LQKENI. This CDR3 contains 14 residues. CDR3 region: CASSPDRGKETQYF. The CDR3 DNA is TGTGCCAGCTCACCGGACAGGGGGAAAGAGACCCAGTACTTC.

V gene TRBV7-6 combines with J gene TRBJ2-1, with D possibly matching TRBD2 (7 bases). V was pared by 0 bases and J by 7 bases, with 13 bases between. Germline CDR1 and CDR2: SGHVS and FNYEAQ. This CDR3 region has 15 residues. As DNA, the CDR3 is TGTGCCAGCAGCTTAGCGGGGGGGCCTGGGAATGAGCAGTTCTTC. This encodes CASSLAGGPGNEQFF.

The chain couples TRBV9 to TRBJ1-1; D unresolved. The length of the CDR3 is 15 residues. V shed 4 bases and J shed 4 bases, with 17 bases lying between them. The germline gives CDR1 SGDLS, CDR2 YYNGEE. The CDR3 here is CASSPSEGTGTEAFF. DNA of the CDR3: TGTGCCAGCAGCCCCAGTGAGGGTACGGGCACTGAAGCTTTCTTT. The complete variable domain, with remaining parts taken from reference TRBV9 and TRBJ1-1, reads DSGVTQTPKHLITATGQRVTLRCSPRSGDLSVYWYQQSLDQGLQFLIQYYNGEERAKGNILERFSAQQFPDLHSELNLSSLELGDSALYFCASSPSEGTGTEAFFGQGTRLTVV.

The chain combines TRBV30 with TRBJ1-3, with D maybe TRBD1 (5 bases). The germline CDR1 and CDR2 sequences are GTSNPN and SVGIG (reference sequence). With 6 bases removed from V and 9 bases from J, the gap between germline ends came to 6 bases. CDR3 length: 9 residues. CDR3 in DNA: TGTGCCTGCGGGGGCACCATATATTTT. Translation: CACGGTIYF.

The V call is TRBV13, the J call TRBJ1-6; D is unclear. Germline values: CDR1 PRHDT, CDR2 FYEKMQ (reference sequence). V lost 9 bases and J lost 0, with 15 bases in between. CDR3 size: 16 residues. CDR3 region: CASGFGPSSYNSPLHF. CDR3 in DNA: TGTGCCAGTGGGTTTGGGCCGAGCTCCTATAATTCACCCCTCCACTTT.

The chain couples TRBV6-1 to TRBJ1-6, with 10 bases aligning to TRBD1. With V trimmed by 5 bases and J by 6 bases, 4 bases remained unmatched. Looked up from germline, CDR1 is MNHNS and CDR2 is SASEGT. There are 15 residues in the CDR3. CDR3 region: CASSSRQGANSPLHF. CDR3 nucleotide sequence: TGTGCCAGCAGTAGTAGACAGGGGGCTAATTCACCCCTCCACTTT.

V gene TRBV5-1 combines with J gene TRBJ2-1, with TRBD2 matching over 13 bases. Trimming took 6 bases from V and 6 from J; bases not matched to a gene: 3. The CDR3 sequence is 14 residues long. Germline V gene sequence: CDR1 SGHRS, CDR2 YFSETQ. This CDR3 is CASIRTSGSNEQFF. CDR3 in DNA: TGCGCCAGCATAAGGACTAGCGGGAGCAATGAGCAGTTCTTC.